The 17 T cell receptor beta chains below come from one sample, sequenced in a study of vaccination effects on CD4 cells after COVID-19 (dated by TCRdb to 2022 to 2024). The ViraFEST assay stimulated PBMC with viral peptide pools and then used TCR sequencing to identify antigen-specific CD4+ T cell clonotypes by expansion. After approximately 11 days of culture, CD4+ T cells were isolated with the EasySep CD4+ T cell isolation kit. PCR-confirmed SARS-CoV-2 infection had occurred in convalescent patients between March and December 2020, before the Alpha, Beta and Delta variants emerged in the United States. For these receptors, no antigen is known. Receptor libraries were prepared by the immunoSEQ multiplex PCR assay. Here the immuneACCESS table is served through TCRdb, limited to in-frame sequences with V and J called. Missing clones are a known gap in these copies; in checked studies unresolved V genes cover under half, and the rest lacks a known reason. The table for this sample lists tens of thousands of clones; about 77% of them were counted only once. Of the sample, under 25% is held by the ten largest clones.

Sequences were derived from CD4+ T cells from PBMCs cultured with HCoV-NL63 spike peptides, sampled before COVID-19 vaccination. Per the publication, the cell subset or site label means: HCoV-NL63 spike overlapping peptide pool stimulation. The receptors shown here come from a human donor who had a prior SARS-CoV-2 infection.

The table lists this clone with a count of one. In nucleotides, the CDR3 is TGCAGCGGAGGGACCGCCCAAGAGACCCAGTACTTC. It is translated as CSGGTAQETQYF. The rearrangement joins TRBV29-1 to TRBJ2-5; D tentatively reads TRBD1 or TRBD2 (5 bases each). Germline V gives CDR1 SQVTM, CDR2 ANQGSEA. V was clipped by 7 bases and J by 1 base, with 10 bases between them. The CDR3 length is 12 residues.

V gene TRBV6-1 combines with J gene TRBJ2-2; D not certain. The CDR3 is 13 amino acids. Looked up from germline, CDR1 is MNHNS and CDR2 is SASEGT. Between the trimmed V and J ends, which lost 2 bases and 7 bases, there was a span of 8 bases. CDR3 nucleotide sequence: TGTGCCAGCAGTGAACTGTGGGGCGGGGAGCTGTTTTTT. It codes for CASSELWGGELFF.

The chain has TRBV2 and TRBJ1-5; 8 bases map to TRBD1. CDR1 is SNHLY, CDR2 FYNNEI, per germline. The V and J ends lost 7 bases and 7 bases, in that order; junction bases with no gene match: 12. The CDR3 is 15 residues long. CDR3 protein: CASNLRTGRGQPQHF. As DNA, the CDR3 is TGTGCCAGCAATCTGAGGACAGGGAGGGGACAGCCCCAGCATTTT.

The chain is built from TRBV15 and TRBJ1-2, with D possibly matching TRBD1 (6 bases). The V gene's germline CDR1 is LNHNV and CDR2 YYDKDF (reference sequence). This CDR3 spans 16 amino acids. V lost 3 bases and J lost 7, with 21 bases in between. The CDR3 is CATSRSRGVDEGGYTF. CDR3 nucleotides: TGTGCCACCAGCAGGAGCAGGGGTGTAGACGAGGGTGGCTACACCTTC.

The chain joins TRBV6-2 or TRBV6-3 to TRBJ1-5; D unclear. Germline lookup yields CDR1 MNHEY and CDR2 SVGEGT. This CDR3 spans 14 amino acids. Trimming shortened V by 3 bases and J by 6 bases, and 12 bases separated the two germline ends. CDR3 protein: CASSYRSRLQPQHF. The DNA for the CDR3 is TGTGCCAGCAGTTATAGGTCTCGGCTTCAGCCCCAGCATTTT.

The V call is TRBV11-1, the J call TRBJ1-3; D not certain. The CDR3 covers 14 residues. Trimming left V 1 base short and J 8 bases short, with 12 bases between. In germline, CDR1 is SGHAT, CDR2 FQDESV (reference sequence). The CDR3 is CASSLGGYLDTIYF. In DNA form, the CDR3 reads TGTGCCAGCAGCTTAGGAGGATACCTAGACACCATATATTTT.

CDR3 sequence reads: CASSSRESSYEQYF. In nucleotides, the CDR3 is TGTGCCAGCTCCTCTCGCGAGAGCTCCTACGAGCAGTACTTC. This chain uses TRBV18 with TRBJ2-7; no reliable D call. Trimming left V 6 bases short and J 0 bases short, with 12 bases between. This CDR3 is 14 amino acids long. CDR1 is KGHSH, CDR2 LQKENI, per germline. The full variable domain, its missing parts supplied by reference TRBV18 and TRBJ2-7, is NAGVMQNPRHLVRRRGQEARLRCSPMKGHSHVYWYRQLPEEGLKFMVYLQKENIIDESGMPKERFSAEFPKEGPSILRIQQVVRGDSAAYFCASSSRESSYEQYFGPGTRLTVT.

CDR3 loop: CASTGGRVGQPQHF. CDR3 nucleotides: TGTGCCAGCACAGGGGGGCGGGTGGGTCAGCCCCAGCATTTT. V and J are TRBV6-5 and TRBJ1-5, with 7 bases identical to TRBD1. The CDR3 extends over 14 amino acids. Germline values: CDR1 MNHEY, CDR2 SVGAGI. V lost 7 bases, J lost 6 bases, and 9 bases stayed unmatched.

The rearrangement links TRBV5-4 to TRBJ1-1, with D hard to call. The length of the CDR3 is 13 residues. The germline V gene encodes CDR1 SGHNT and CDR2 YYREEE (reference sequence). Trimming removed 4 bases from V and 0 bases from J, with 7 bases in between. CDR3 region: CASSEHMNTEAFF. The CDR3 DNA reads as TGTGCCAGCAGCGAGCACATGAACACTGAAGCTTTCTTT.

This chain connects TRBV6-1 to TRBJ2-1; D is unresolved. V gave up 3 bases and J gave up 0 bases, with 9 bases separating them. Germline CDR1 reads MNHNS; CDR2 reads SASEGT. The CDR3 length is 15 residues. The CDR3 DNA reads as TGTGCCAGCAGTGATCTACTCCTCTCCTACAATGAGCAGTTCTTC. Protein: CASSDLLLSYNEQFF.

Only a few counts were recorded for this clone. This chain joins TRBV6-1 and TRBJ1-5; no reliable D call. Trimming took off 2 bases at V and 9 bases at J, with 20 bases between the two ends. CDR1 and CDR2 from the germline V gene are MNHNS and SASEGT. This CDR3 comprises 16 residues. The CDR3 DNA sequence: TGTGCCAGCAGTGAACCCCTCCGGCACCCCGGGCGGCCCCAGCATTTT. This translates into CASSEPLRHPGRPQHF.

The rearrangement links TRBV5-1 to TRBJ2-3, with 12 bases identical to TRBD2. V lost 0 bases to trimming and J lost 5 bases; unmatched junction nucleotides: 1. CDR1 is SGHRS and CDR2 is YFSETQ in the germline V gene. This CDR3 comprises 15 residues. The CDR3 protein is CASSLGLAGEDTQYF. The CDR3 DNA reads as TGCGCCAGCAGCTTGGGACTAGCGGGAGAAGATACGCAGTATTTT.

This chain links TRBV30 with TRBJ2-2, with D perhaps TRBD2 (5 bases). The CDR3 contains 14 residues. Deletions cut 0 bases from V and 6 bases from J, with 11 bases between. Germline V CDR1 and CDR2: GTSNPN, SVGIG (reference sequence). CDR3 sequence reads: CAWSVNRRSGELFF. The CDR3 DNA is TGTGCCTGGAGTGTAAATAGGAGGTCCGGGGAGCTGTTTTTT. The full variable domain, completed using reference TRBV30 and TRBJ2-2, is SQTIHQWPATLVQPVGSPLSLECTVEGTSNPNLYWYRQAAGRGLQLLFYSVGIGQISSEVPQNLSASRPQDRQFILSSKKLLLSDSGFYLCAWSVNRRSGELFFGEGSRLTVL.

The V and J genes are TRBV6-2 or TRBV6-3 and TRBJ2-3; 9 bases map to TRBD2. Germline assignment: CDR1 MNHEY and CDR2 SVGEGT. With 3 bases clipped from V and 2 bases from J, the junction kept 6 bases outside the gene matches. The CDR3 is 16 residues long. The CDR3 sequence is CASSYIAGEPTDTQYF. The CDR3 coding sequence is TGTGCCAGCAGTTATATAGCGGGAGAACCCACAGATACGCAGTATTTT.

This rearrangement joins TRBV15 to TRBJ1-5; D unclear. The CDR3 sequence is 14 residues long. Germline V gene lookup returns CDR1 LNHNV and CDR2 YYDKDF (reference sequence). The V and J ends lost 3 bases and 5 bases respectively, with 11 bases between them. CDR3 nucleotides: TGTGCCACCAGCAGGTGGAACCGGGATCAGCCCCAGCATTTT. It codes for CATSRWNRDQPQHF.

This chain links TRBV30 with TRBJ2-2; D ambiguous. CDR3 length: 16 amino acids. The germline gives CDR1 GTSNPN, CDR2 SVGIG (reference sequence). V was shortened by 2 bases and J by 0 bases, with 13 bases between the two germline ends. For the CDR3, the DNA is TGTGCCTGGAGTTATAGAAGATACGCGAACACCGGGGAGCTGTTTTTT. Its translation is CAWSYRRYANTGELFF.

The chain has TRBV5-1 and TRBJ1-2; D is perhaps TRBD1 (5 bases). V shed 3 bases and J shed 0 bases, with 15 bases lying between them. Germline-derived CDR1 and CDR2 are SGHRS and YFSETQ. The length of the CDR3 is 16 residues. The CDR3 region is CASSSTAGKANYGYTF. CDR3 DNA: TGCGCCAGCAGCTCTACCGCAGGGAAAGCTAACTATGGCTACACCTTC.